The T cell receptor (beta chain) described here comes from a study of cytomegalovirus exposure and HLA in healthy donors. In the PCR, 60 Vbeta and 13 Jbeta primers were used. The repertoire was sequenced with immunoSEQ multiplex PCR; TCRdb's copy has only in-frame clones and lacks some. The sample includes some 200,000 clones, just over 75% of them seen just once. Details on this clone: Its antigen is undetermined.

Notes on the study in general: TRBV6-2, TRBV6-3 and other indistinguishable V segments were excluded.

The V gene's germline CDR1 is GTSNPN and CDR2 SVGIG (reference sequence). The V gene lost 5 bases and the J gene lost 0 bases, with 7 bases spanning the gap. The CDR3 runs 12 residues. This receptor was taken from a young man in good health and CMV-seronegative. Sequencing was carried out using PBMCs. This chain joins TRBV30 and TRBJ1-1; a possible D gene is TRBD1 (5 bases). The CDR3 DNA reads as TGTGCCTGGGGACACCTGAACACTGAAGCTTTCTTT. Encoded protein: CAWGHLNTEAFF.